This T cell receptor (beta chain) was profiled in a study of blood T cell repertoires in COVID-19. The ends lost 0 bases at V and 8 bases at J; junction bases unmatched: 4. Germline V lookup: CDR1 SGHRS, CDR2 YFSETQ. The CDR3 spans 14 residues. Enrollment of patients from Seattle took place during active infection, with longitudinal follow-up. How the authors handled the data: Scientists estimated how many nucleated cells there were by amplifying reference gene primers. TCRdb's copy holds only in-frame clones and misses some; the assay was immunoSEQ multiplex PCR. Clone size and the V and J calls come from that table; the DNA yielded D and trimming. The sample contains roughly 200,000 clones, 94% of which appear only once.

Material: peripheral blood. This sequence originates from a man aged 25-45 years with COVID-19, enrolled during active disease. The gene calls are TRBV5-1 and TRBJ1-2; 10 nucleotides match TRBD1. The CDR3 protein is CASSLEGTGEGYTF. The CDR3 coding sequence is TGCGCCAGCAGCTTGGAGGGGACAGGGGAAGGCTACACCTTC. Supplemented by reference TRBV5-1 and TRBJ1-2, the full variable domain reads KAGVTQTPRYLIKTRGQQVTLSCSPISGHRSVSWYQQTPGQGLQFLFEYFSETQRNKGNFPGRFSGRQFSNSRSEMNVSTLELGDSALYLCASSLEGTGEGYTFGSGTRLTVV.